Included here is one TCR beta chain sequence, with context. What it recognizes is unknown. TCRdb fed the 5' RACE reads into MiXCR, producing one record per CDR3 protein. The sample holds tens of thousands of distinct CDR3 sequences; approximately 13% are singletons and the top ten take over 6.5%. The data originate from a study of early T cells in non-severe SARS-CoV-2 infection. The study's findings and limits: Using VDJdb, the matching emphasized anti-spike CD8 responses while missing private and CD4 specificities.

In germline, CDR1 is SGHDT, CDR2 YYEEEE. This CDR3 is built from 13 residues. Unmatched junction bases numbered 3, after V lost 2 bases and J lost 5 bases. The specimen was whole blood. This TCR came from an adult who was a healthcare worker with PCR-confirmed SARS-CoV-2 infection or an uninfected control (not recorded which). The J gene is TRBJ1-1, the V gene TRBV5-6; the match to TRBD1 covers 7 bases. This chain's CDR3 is CASSFGGQTEAFF. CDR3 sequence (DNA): TGTGCCAGCAGCTTCGGGGGACAGACTGAAGCTTTCTTT.